This T cell receptor (beta chain) is drawn from a study of T cells after yellow fever vaccination. TCRdb analysed the 5' RACE reads with MiXCR anew, one entry per CDR3 protein. The table includes 250,000 to 350,000 distinct CDR3 sequences, 3.5% to 4.5% detected once. This clonotype was seen only a few times. Trimming left V 5 bases short and J 2 bases short, with 13 bases between. Germline-derived CDR1 and CDR2 are SEHNR and FQNEAQ (reference sequence). CDR3 length: 14 residues. The sequence derives from a man younger than 35 who received the YFV17D yellow fever vaccine. The V gene is TRBV7-9, the J gene TRBJ2-7, with D maybe TRBD2 (5 bases). The sequencing used PBMCs, collected 15 days after the yellow fever booster vaccination. This CDR3 reads CASSIRDTTYEQYF. DNA of the CDR3: TGTGCCAGCAGCATCCGGGATACGACCTACGAGCAGTACTTC.